This T cell receptor beta chain was captured in a study of blood T cells in healthy people across ages (dated by TCRdb to 2015 to 2017). In the study overall: In model experiments, roughly one uniquely barcoded TCR beta cDNA molecule per two T cells was captured by template switching. The study analyzed two additional independent replicas of 1 million unique cDNA reads from the same blood draw for two donors, one aged 18 to 30 and one aged 80 or older. Donors of different ages were randomly distributed across sequencing lanes to avoid experimental bias. Donors were grouped into four age groups: young (average roughly 17 years), middle-aged (around 39), aged (approximately 58) and long-lived (82). The study measured age-related changes in TCR beta repertoire diversity using deep sequencing normalized with unique cDNA molecular identifiers. Broad study findings and their caveats: The percentage of naive T cells measured by flow cytometry correlated strongly with observed TCR beta diversity. Since profiling was done on bulk unsorted PBMCs, naive and antigen-experienced compartments could not be conclusively compared. Total diversity estimates from one million sequenced T cells were considered lower bounds and underestimates. As age increased, observed TCR beta diversity per million T cells dropped in a roughly linear way, and a significant reduction was already evident by age about 40. The CMV infection status of donors was not known, potentially confounding age-related changes in expanded clonotypes. Compared with the aged group, more naive CD4+ T cells, fewer expanded clones and increased TCR diversity were shown by the long-lived group, suggesting age selection.

V loses 0 bases of germline sequence and J loses 7 bases, and the interval between the two ends is 13 bases. The CDR3 covers 14 residues, taking in both the cysteine and the phenylalanine. Just CDR3 DNA is preserved here, 42 bases in frame from base 1. Based on the germline V gene (reference sequence), the CDR1 and CDR2 sequences are LGHDT and YNNKEL. Concerning this clonotype itself: Its target antigen remains unknown. Qualities for individual bases were not recorded, and no much larger clone is one base off.

The 39 donors, aged 6 to 90 years, were systemically healthy Caucasian individuals from Russia. Each donor gave ten milliliters of peripheral blood, collected into EDTA-treated Vacutainer tubes. Ficoll-Paque density-gradient centrifugation was used to isolate PBMCs, with at least 6.5 million obtained per sample. Total RNA was extracted from PBMCs with Trizol reagent, with at least 5 micrograms obtained per sample. For every donor, flow cytometry on a PBMC aliquot measured the percentage of naive CD45RAhigh/CD27high T cells. Library preparation employed 5' RACE. This sample was sequenced with an Illumina HiSeq 2500. A second about 6 to 11 cycle PCR used a sample-barcoded 5' primer and a J-beta primer mix. A unique molecular identifier was introduced onto each TCR beta cDNA molecule by a template-switch 5' adaptor carrying 12 random nucleotides. Each sample yielded at least 2.5 million CDR3-containing paired-end reads. All of the RNA was converted into first-strand cDNA using the Mint cDNA synthesis kit, with a TRBC-specific oligonucleotide serving as the primer. All cDNA was treated with uracil-DNA glycosylase and then went through a first 18-cycle PCR with the universal primers M1SS and BC2_uni_R. On the study's bioinformatics: For normalization, 1 million high-quality reads were randomly selected from each sample, with every read carrying a distinct molecular identifier. Reads sharing molecular identifiers were discarded rather than binned into consensus sequences. MiTCR, run with a Q25 quality threshold and the strictest error-elimination algorithm, handled CDR3 identification, clonotype clustering and error correction. A nonparametric unseen species model with Euler transformation was used to estimate lower-bound total TCR beta diversity. TCRdb reworked the public reads: Q25 trimming with fastp, MiXCR clone assembly, productive beta chains retained. One record per CDR3 amino acid sequence lists the most common genes and DNA. The V and J calls follow TCRdb's processing rather than the paper's. The sample data list about a million distinct CDR3 sequences, and roughly two fifths of these were observed just once. 13% of the sample is taken by the ten largest.

The sequence was collected from a man younger than 35 in good health. The sequence joins TRBV3-1 to TRBJ2-7, with the D call tentatively TRBD1 or TRBD2, each fitting 5 bases. The sequenced sample consisted of blood. This receptor carries the CDR3 CASSQERGSNEQYF. The DNA sequence is given as TGTGCCAGCAGCCAAGAGAGGGGAAGCAATGAGCAGTACTTC.